Described below is a single T cell receptor beta chain sequence and its context. Its specificity is unknown. These data are taken from a study of T cell repertoires in cytomegalovirus infection. The V gene's germline CDR1 is SGHTA and CDR2 FQGNSA. After removal of 5 bases from V and 2 bases from J, the junction contained 6 bases not matched to a gene. The CDR3 loop spans 15 amino acids. A single record per CDR3 protein comes from TCRdb applying MiXCR to the reads. The table records about 480,000 distinct CDR3 sequences, around a third of them present only once. The chain has TRBV7-2 and TRBJ1-2; 9 nucleotides agree with TRBD1. This receptor was taken from a human donor in good health (CMV status not recorded). Some clones in this sample may be carry-over from other donors' samples. This material consisted of cultured PBMCs, taken from culture after CMV antigen stimulation. CDR3 nucleotides: TGTGCCAGCAGCCTGGGGGGGACAGGGAACTATGGCTACACCTTC. Amino acids: CASSLGGTGNYGYTF. The full variable domain, in which reference TRBV7-2 and TRBJ1-2 provide the parts outside the CDR3, is GAGVSQSPSNKVTEKGKDVELRCDPISGHTALYWYRQSLGQGLEFLIYFQGNSAPDKSGLPSDRFSAERTGGSVSTLTIQRTQQEDSAVYLCASSLGGTGNYGYTFGSGTRLTVV.